One and the same sample provided the 9 T cell receptor beta chains below, sequenced in a study of graft-versus-host responses after intestinal transplantation. Clones were read by immunoSEQ multiplex PCR, and TCRdb kept only the in-frame ones, dropping some. The sample lists 40,000 or so clones, around 94% seen once, with roughly 0.8% in the top ten. This sample comprised PBMCs, obtained 16 days after intestinal transplant. The receptors derive from a human patient who received an intestinal transplant, so some T cells may come from the graft donor.

This clone was counted once. The gene calls are TRBV19 and TRBJ1-5; 10 positions match TRBD1. This CDR3 has 18 amino acids. Germline loops: CDR1 LNHDA, CDR2 SQIVND (reference sequence). The V gene end was trimmed by 6 bases and the J gene end by 5 bases; junction bases not matched to a gene: 16. The CDR3 sequence: CASRRHRDRGGMHQPQHF. DNA of the CDR3: TGTGCCAGTAGGCGACACCGGGACAGGGGAGGCATGCATCAGCCCCAGCATTTT. Supplemented by reference TRBV19 and TRBJ1-5, the full variable domain reads DGGITQSPKYLFRKEGQNVTLSCEQNLNHDAMYWYRQDPGQGLRLIYYSQIVNDFQKGDIAEGYSVSREKKESFPLTVTSAQKNPTAFYLCASRRHRDRGGMHQPQHFGDGTRLSIL.

This chain connects TRBV28 to TRBJ2-7, with D uncertain. This CDR3 region has 12 residues. The V end was cut by 2 bases, the J end by 3 bases, with 5 bases between. Germline V gene sequence: CDR1 MDHEN, CDR2 SYDVKM. This CDR3 reads CASSLTSYEQYF. The CDR3 DNA follows: TGTGCCAGCAGTTTAACCAGCTACGAGCAGTACTTC.

The chain carries TRBV6-5 and TRBJ1-1; D gene unclear. This CDR3 comprises 13 residues. Germline CDR1 and CDR2: MNHEY and SVGAGI. V lost 5 bases and J 8 bases, leaving 15 bases between the germline ends. Here the CDR3 reads CASSETRVSEAFF. Here the CDR3 DNA reads TGTGCCAGCAGTGAAACCCGGGTTTCCGAAGCTTTCTTT.

This clone showed up just once. Within the sample, other DNA sequences also encode this same CDR3. The chain has TRBV9 and TRBJ1-3, with 8 bases that match TRBD1. The J segment lost 5 bases and the V segment lost 3 bases, leaving 10 bases of the junction unmatched. Looked up from germline, CDR1 is SGDLS and CDR2 is YYNGEE. The CDR3 runs to 16 residues. CDR3 coding DNA: TGTGCCAGCAGCGGGGGGGGGACAGGCCTTCGAAACACCATATATTTT. It yields the protein CASSGGGTGLRNTIYF.

The chain employs TRBV28 and TRBJ2-1; no definite D call. Germline CDR1 reads MDHEN; CDR2 reads SYDVKM. V lost 5 bases and J lost 8, with 10 bases in between. The CDR3 extends over 12 amino acids. Written as DNA, the CDR3 is TGTGCCAGCAGTACGACGGGCGATGAGCAGTTCTTC. It yields the protein CASSTTGDEQFF.

Here the CDR3 reads CASSLLAGSFNEQFF. The CDR3 DNA reads TGTGCCAGCAGTTTACTAGCGGGAAGCTTCAATGAGCAGTTCTTC. This chain connects TRBV27 to TRBJ2-1; TRBD2 matches 9 bases. Trimming cost V 2 bases and J 6 bases; bases outside gene matches: 5. Germline CDR1 is MNHEY and CDR2 is SMNVEV (reference sequence). This CDR3 contains 15 residues.

This rearrangement joins TRBV15 to TRBJ1-6; no clear D. The V gene lost 1 base and the J gene lost 12 bases, with 7 bases spanning the gap. CDR3 size: 12 residues. The germline V gene has CDR1 LNHNV and CDR2 YYDKDF (reference sequence). The CDR3 is CATSRGVLPLHF. DNA for the CDR3: TGTGCCACCAGCAGAGGTGTTTTACCCCTCCACTTT.

This chain uses TRBV2 with TRBJ1-1; no reliable D call. Looked up from germline, CDR1 is SNHLY and CDR2 is FYNNEI. This CDR3 has 12 amino acids. V lost 11 bases and J lost 2, with 12 bases in between. The CDR3 here is CAGADGNTEAFF. The CDR3 region has the DNA TGTGCCGGAGCGGACGGTAACACTGAAGCTTTCTTT.

The genes are TRBV7-9 and TRBJ2-1; tentative D call: TRBD1 (6 bases). V was clipped by 6 bases and J by 5 bases, with 17 bases between them. The CDR3 is made up of 15 amino acids. Germline V gene data show CDR1 as SEHNR and CDR2 as FQNEAQ (reference sequence). The CDR3 loop reads CASRLSGALNNEQFF. Here the CDR3 DNA reads TGTGCCAGCAGACTCTCAGGGGCCCTAAACAATGAGCAGTTCTTC.